This entry concerns a single TCR beta chain. As yet, its antigen is unknown. This record belongs to a study of graft-versus-host responses after intestinal transplantation. Background on the study: Anti-thymocyte globulin was used for induction in all recipients, who then took tacrolimus and steroids for approximately 3 years.

Overall study findings and caveats: Those patients showing graft-donor T cell macrochimerism displayed high graft-versus-host to host-versus-graft clonal ratios in allografts. Early after transplant, HvG declines were associated with peak levels of circulating GvH clones.

TCRdb's table, derived via immunoSEQ multiplex PCR, lists solely in-frame clones and lacks some. The repertoire holds 50,000 to 75,000 clones, with 90% to 95% as singletons. V shed 3 bases and J shed 2 bases, with 13 bases lying between them. This CDR3 comprises 15 residues. CDR1 LNHNV and CDR2 YYDKDF come from the germline V gene (reference sequence). The chain joins TRBV15 to TRBJ2-5; D is perhaps TRBD1 (5 bases). The receptor was derived from a human donor who was the organ donor for an intestinal transplant. Sample: unstimulated CD4+ T cells sorted from spleen or lymph node cells, taken before transplant. CDR3 sequence: CATSSPSGWQETQYF. CDR3 coding DNA: TGTGCCACCAGCAGCCCATCAGGGTGGCAAGAGACCCAGTACTTC.